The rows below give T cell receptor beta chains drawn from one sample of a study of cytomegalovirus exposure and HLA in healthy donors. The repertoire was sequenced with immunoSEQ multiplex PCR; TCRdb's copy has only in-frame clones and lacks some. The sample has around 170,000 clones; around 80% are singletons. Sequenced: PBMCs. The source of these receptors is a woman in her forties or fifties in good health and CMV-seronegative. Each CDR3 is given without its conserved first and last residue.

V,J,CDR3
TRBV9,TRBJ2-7,ASSVVAWGEQY
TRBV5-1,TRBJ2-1,ASGRPGQGYNEQF
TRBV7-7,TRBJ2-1,ASSSTFTGGEGQF
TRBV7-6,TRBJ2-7,ASSLHGTGGHEQY
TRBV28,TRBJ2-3,ASSLPSGGVPDTQY
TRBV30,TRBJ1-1,AWSAQGAGAF
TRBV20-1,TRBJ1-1,SANFGISAF
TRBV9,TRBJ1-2,ASSVTPFRLREGGYT
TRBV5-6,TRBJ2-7,ASSWDRVAEQY
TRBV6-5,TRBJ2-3,ASKLPSTDTQY
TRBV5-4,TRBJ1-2,ASSSVVDRIVYT
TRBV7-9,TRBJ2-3,ASSKEGGTSGTQY
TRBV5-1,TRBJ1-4,ASSLAGQTNEKLF
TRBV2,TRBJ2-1,ASQGLSYNEQF
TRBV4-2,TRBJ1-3,ASSQVTGAGNTIY
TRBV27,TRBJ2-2,ASSLQGITGELF
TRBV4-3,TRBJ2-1,ASSYLRGQGAKEQF
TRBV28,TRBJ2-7,ASSRLQGPTYEQY
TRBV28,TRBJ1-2,ACSRDSLSANYGYT
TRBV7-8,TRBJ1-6,ASSLAPWGGSPLH
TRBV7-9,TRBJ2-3,ASTSEVDTQY
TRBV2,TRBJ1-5,ASRGAARSNQPQH
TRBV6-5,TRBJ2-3,ASSAPGQGTDTQY
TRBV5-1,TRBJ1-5,ASSLSGGNQPQH
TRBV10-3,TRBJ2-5,AISDSGGLY
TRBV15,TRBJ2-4,ATEQGPKNIQY
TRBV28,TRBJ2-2,ASSLLAGPELF
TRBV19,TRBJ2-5,ASSLTPSGGAETQY
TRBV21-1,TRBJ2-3,ASSKGSTSGGLGAQY
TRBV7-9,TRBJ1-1,ASSRSGGGGEAF
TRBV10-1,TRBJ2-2,ASSGTSAGELF
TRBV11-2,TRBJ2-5,ASSLGGVETQY
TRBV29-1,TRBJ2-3,SVEGGTGPDTQY
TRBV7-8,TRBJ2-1,ASSSRGVITYNEQF
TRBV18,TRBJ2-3,ASSPVRIDRGSTDTQY
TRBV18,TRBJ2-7,ASSPPGQGAPYEQY
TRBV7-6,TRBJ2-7,ASSLYPSGTYEQY
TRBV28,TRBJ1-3,ASSLTTRSGDGNTIY
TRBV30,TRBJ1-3,AWSVTGSSGNTIY
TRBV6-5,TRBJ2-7,ATQERTGDEQY
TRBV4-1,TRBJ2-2,ASSHERGQYTGELF
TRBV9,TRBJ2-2,ASSAELGRGGRFTGELF
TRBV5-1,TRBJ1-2,ASRSGNYGYT
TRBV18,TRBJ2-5,ASSWTGTSGQTQY
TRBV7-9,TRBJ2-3,ASSLNPDRGTPQY
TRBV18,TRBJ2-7,ASSPPMRSGGGEQY